The next 3 T cell receptor beta chains were all read from a single sample in a study of blood T cells in healthy people across ages. With a J-beta primer mix and a sample-barcoded 5' primer, a second PCR ran roughly 6 to 12 cycles. TCRdb re-called the 5' RACE reads through MiXCR, storing one row per CDR3 protein. This sample has over 450,000 distinct CDR3 sequences, with nearly 25% found just once. This sample also appeared in a second study, on T cells of mothers and their children.

The sample taken for sequencing was blood. These receptors originate from a boy younger than 18 in good health.

This clonotype was observed a few times. This chain connects TRBV4-3 to TRBJ2-5, with 10 bases aligning to TRBD1. Germline V CDR1 and CDR2: LGHNA, YSLEER. Trimming removed 0 bases from V and 4 bases from J; junction bases left unmatched: 5. The CDR3 is 16 amino acids. The CDR3: CASSQDRGTGAETQYF. CDR3 in DNA: TGCGCCAGCAGCCAAGATAGGGGGACAGGGGCAGAGACCCAGTACTTC.

About this clonotype itself: Relative to the germline gene, one junction end is altered; a read error may explain this. The chain links TRBV2 to TRBJ2-7, with 9 nucleotides matching TRBD1. The CDR3 has 14 amino acids. Per the germline V gene, CDR1 is SNHLY and CDR2 is FYNNEI. The CDR3 protein is CTSSLRTGEDEQYF. DNA of the CDR3: TGTACCAGCAGTCTTAGGACAGGGGAAGACGAGCAGTACTTC.

J is TRBJ2-5 and V is TRBV10-3; the match to TRBD2 covers 15 bases. The ends lost 6 bases at V and 4 bases at J; junction bases unmatched: 15. The germline CDR1 and CDR2 sequences are ENHRY and SYGVKD. The CDR3 totals 19 residues. DNA for the CDR3: TGTGCCATCAGGCCGGGACTAGCGGGGGGATGGCCCGTTGCAGAGACCCAGTACTTC. The encoded protein is CAIRPGLAGGWPVAETQYF.